The clone carrying this TCR beta chain was recorded at least ten times. Its antigen is as yet unknown. J gave up 5 bases and V 6 bases, and 5 bases lay outside the gene matches. The CDR3 is 14 residues long. The V gene's germline CDR1 is SGHRS and CDR2 YFSETQ. This sample stems from a study of T cells in Graves' hyperthyroidism and ophthalmopathy. Looking at the study overall: Peripheral blood was acquired at first diagnosis, ahead of any therapy whatsoever.

TCR beta CDR3 region amplification was performed from RNA transcripts. HTBI primers were employed in a first-round RT-PCR of the TCR CDR3. MiXCR, run by TCRdb on the multiplex PCR reads, gives a single entry per CDR3 protein. Of about 610,000 distinct CDR3 sequences listed, roughly 15% were seen once; the top ten hold around 4.5%. Study-level points and caveats: Researchers report that a 13 V-J model separated ophthalmopathy from stable hyperthyroidism.

With duration under 3 months, ophthalmopathy was active: Clinical Activity Score at least 3, NOSPECS at least 4. Investigators excluded patients with uncontrolled infection, other autoimmune disease, pregnancy or lactation. Source material: blood. The receptor was derived from a woman between 35 and 50 years old with Graves' ophthalmopathy. The rearrangement links TRBV5-1 to TRBJ2-7; 13 bases match TRBD2. CDR3 residues: CASTTGLAGDEQYF. The CDR3 bases are TGCGCCAGCACCACAGGACTAGCGGGAGACGAGCAGTACTTC.